This record looks at one TCR beta chain sequence and its context. Its specificity is unknown. The record originates from a study of T-cell reconstitution after alpha-beta-depleted transplantation in children. Study-level points and caveats: Counts and diversity of T cells one year after transplant came mostly from newly produced T cells. The high TCRbeta diversity at day 60 in some patients came from surviving recipient T cells and thymic progenitors. Expanded clones from the graft, numbering several hundred, reportedly supplied alpha-beta T cells about two months after transplant.

Molecular barcoding with unique molecular identifiers was used for the TCRbeta library. Using its own MiXCR run on the PCR reads, TCRdb lists one record per CDR3 protein. The sample has about 900,000 distinct CDR3 sequences, roughly 29% seen once. The germline V gene has CDR1 MDHEN and CDR2 SYDVKM. Trimming took off 3 bases at V and 4 bases at J, with 12 bases between the two ends. CDR3 length equals 14 residues. The J gene is TRBJ2-5, the V gene TRBV28, with TRBD2 as a possible D gene (5 bases). The clonotype originates from a boy in the first two years of life who had a stem cell transplant for SCID, so the T cells may come from the graft donor. Sequencing used PBMCs, mostly from graft donor cells, obtained 360 days after TCRalphabeta/CD19-depleted stem cell transplant. The CDR3 is CASSFSPGRETQYF. As DNA, the CDR3 is TGTGCCAGCAGTTTCTCCCCGGGGAGAGAGACCCAGTACTTC.